A single sample is the source of the 16 T cell receptor beta chains below, sequenced in a study of identical twins. TCRdb re-called the 5' RACE reads through MiXCR, storing one row per CDR3 protein. The sample has 450,000 or so distinct CDR3 sequences; more than 20% are singletons. These data were likewise used in another study, on T cells expressing NK-cell markers.

Sequencing was done on a sample of CD4+ T cells sorted from blood. These receptors all come from a woman younger than 35 in good health.

V usage is TRBV20-1 and J usage is TRBJ2-7; 13 bases are a match to TRBD2. After removal of 1 base from V and 5 bases from J, the junction contained 2 bases not matched to a gene. The germline gives CDR1 DFQATT, CDR2 SNEGSKA (reference sequence). The CDR3 length is 14 residues. In DNA form, the CDR3 reads TGCAGTGCTAGAGGGACTAGCGGGAGCAACGAGCAGTACTTC. Amino acids: CSARGTSGSNEQYF.

The chain links TRBV20-1 to TRBJ2-3; weak D call: TRBD1 (6 bases). The germline V gene encodes CDR1 DFQATT and CDR2 SNEGSKA (reference sequence). Trimming shortened V by 6 bases and J by 4 bases, and 17 bases separated the two germline ends. This CDR3 has 14 residues. Here the CDR3 reads CSARTGRGADTQYF. The CDR3 bases are TGCAGTGCCCGAACGGGCAGGGGCGCAGATACGCAGTATTTT.

In its sample, this clonotype was seen a few times. This chain joins TRBV19 and TRBJ2-1, with TRBD2 matching over 10 bases. The germline V gene encodes CDR1 LNHDA and CDR2 SQIVND (reference sequence). The CDR3 totals 15 residues. The J segment lost 6 bases and the V segment lost 3 bases, leaving 5 bases of the junction unmatched. CDR3 DNA: TGTGCCAGTAGTATTCCAGCGGGAGGGGGCAATGAGCAGTTCTTC. Residues: CASSIPAGGGNEQFF.

This chain connects TRBV3-1 to TRBJ2-2, with unresolved D. The CDR3 is 15 amino acids. The germline V and J ends were trimmed by 1 base and 6 bases, with 12 bases remaining between them. Germline lookup yields CDR1 LGHDT and CDR2 YNNKEL (reference sequence). CDR3: CASSQALGRAGELFF. The CDR3 nucleotides read TGTGCCAGCAGCCAAGCGTTGGGTCGGGCCGGGGAGCTGTTTTTT.

This rearrangement joins TRBV11-2 to TRBJ2-6, with D perhaps matching TRBD1 (5 bases). The length of the CDR3 is 18 residues. Deletions cut 5 bases from V and 0 bases from J, with 17 bases between. Germline values: CDR1 SGHAT, CDR2 FQNNGV. The CDR3 DNA is TGTGCCAGCAGCCTCGCCCTTACAGGTCCCTCTGGGGCCAACGTCCTGACTTTC. This codes for CASSLALTGPSGANVLTF.

The genes are TRBV21-1 and TRBJ2-7; the D call in the table, TRBD2, was not verified against the DNA. TRBV21-1 is given as a pseudogene. The CDR3 has 14 residues. The CDR3 here is CASTQGRSPYEQYF. The CDR3, as DNA: TGTGCCAGCACTCAGGGGAGGTCCCCATACGAGCAGTACTTC.

V and J are TRBV12-3 or TRBV12-4 and TRBJ2-5; no clear D gene. CDR3 length equals 15 residues. Trimming shortened V by 2 bases and J by 2 bases, and 12 bases separated the two germline ends. The CDR3 sequence: CASSLRSKGQETQYF. CDR3 bases: TGTGCCAGCAGTTTACGTTCGAAAGGGCAAGAGACCCAGTACTTC.

CDR3 protein: CASTNRGGPAYNEQFF. The CDR3 DNA reads as TGTGCCAGTACCAACAGGGGGGGGCCAGCCTACAATGAGCAGTTCTTC. The rearrangement joins TRBV19 to TRBJ2-1; weak D call: TRBD1 (8 bases). Germline V CDR1 and CDR2: LNHDA, SQIVND (reference sequence). Trimming took off 7 bases at V and 2 bases at J, with 18 bases between the two ends. The CDR3 loop spans 16 amino acids.

CDR3 in DNA: TGCAGTGCCGTAGCGGGAGCCCCAGGGTCCGAGCAGTTCTTC. Its translation: CSAVAGAPGSEQFF. The chain links TRBV20-1 to TRBJ2-1, with 9 nucleotides matching TRBD2. Germline lookup yields CDR1 DFQATT and CDR2 SNEGSKA (reference sequence). CDR3 length equals 14 residues. The junction had 13 bases not matched to a gene; V was cut back by 6 bases and J by 10 bases.

This clonotype was seen once. This sequence joins TRBV5-6 and TRBJ2-2; 8 positions match TRBD1. The germline V gene encodes CDR1 SGHDT and CDR2 YYEEEE. The CDR3 extends over 16 amino acids. V lost 4 bases and J lost 8; bases outside the gene matches: 13. CDR3 in DNA: TGTGCCAGCAGCGACCCGATGCAGGGGGCGAAGGGGGAGCTGTTTTTT. It encodes CASSDPMQGAKGELFF.

This clonotype was seen many times. The chain has TRBV20-1 and TRBJ2-7; D may be TRBD1 (6 bases). The germline CDR1 and CDR2 sequences are DFQATT and SNEGSKA (reference sequence). V gave up 6 bases and J gave up 3 bases, with 18 bases separating them. The CDR3 loop spans 14 amino acids. This CDR3 is CSAIRGHDIYEQYF. For the CDR3, the DNA is TGCAGTGCCATCAGGGGCCACGACATCTACGAGCAGTACTTC.

This clonotype came up a few times. The chain is built from TRBV20-1 and TRBJ2-4; 8 bases are a match to TRBD2. This CDR3 is built from 14 residues. Germline V gives CDR1 DFQATT, CDR2 SNEGSKA (reference sequence). V dropped 7 bases and J dropped 4; count of bases not matched to a gene: 9. CDR3 loop: CSVTASSGKNIQYF. CDR3 nucleotides: TGCAGTGTAACCGCCTCTAGCGGGAAAAACATTCAGTACTTC.

This clonotype was observed a few times. V gene TRBV29-1 combines with J gene TRBJ2-6, with D possibly TRBD2 on 5 matching bases. Trimming stripped 5 bases from V and 0 bases from J, with 8 bases between. Germline loops: CDR1 SQVTM, CDR2 ANQGSEA. The CDR3 totals 14 residues. CDR3 bases: TGCAGCGTTCGGGGTGGCTCTGGGGCCAACGTCCTGACTTTC. This translates into CSVRGGSGANVLTF.

A few counts support this clonotype. V gene TRBV11-3 combines with J gene TRBJ1-1, with D unresolved. CDR1 SGHNT and CDR2 YENEEA come from the germline V gene. The V end lost 6 bases, the J end lost 1 base, and 12 bases lay between the germline ends. The CDR3 consists of 14 residues. CDR3 sequence (DNA): TGTGCCAGCAGGCCTGGACTCCGGAACACTGAAGCTTTCTTT. As protein: CASRPGLRNTEAFF.

The chain has TRBV7-2 and TRBJ2-1; 7 nucleotides match TRBD2. CDR3 length: 14 amino acids. V lost 2 bases, J lost 8 bases, and 6 bases stayed unmatched. Germline-derived CDR1 and CDR2 are SGHTA and FQGNSA. The CDR3 spells CASSLLQAGYEQFF. The CDR3 DNA reads TGTGCCAGCAGCTTACTTCAAGCGGGATATGAGCAGTTCTTC.

This chain links TRBV12-3 or TRBV12-4 with TRBJ2-1, with D unresolved. The CDR3 runs 14 residues. The germline V and J ends were trimmed by 5 bases and 6 bases, with 14 bases remaining between them. CDR3: CASSLPGVRNEQFF. The CDR3 DNA follows: TGTGCCAGCAGTCTGCCCGGCGTCCGCAATGAGCAGTTCTTC.